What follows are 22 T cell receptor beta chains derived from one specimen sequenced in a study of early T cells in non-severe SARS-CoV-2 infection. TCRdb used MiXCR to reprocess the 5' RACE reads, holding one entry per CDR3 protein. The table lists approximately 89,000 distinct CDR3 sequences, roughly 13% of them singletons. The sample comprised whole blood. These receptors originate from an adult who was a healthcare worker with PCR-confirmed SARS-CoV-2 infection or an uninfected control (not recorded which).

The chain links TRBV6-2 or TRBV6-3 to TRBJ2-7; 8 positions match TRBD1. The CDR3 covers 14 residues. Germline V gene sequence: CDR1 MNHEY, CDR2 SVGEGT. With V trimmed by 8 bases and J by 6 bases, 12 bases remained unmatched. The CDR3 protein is CASDDQGAGREQYF. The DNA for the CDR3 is TGTGCCAGCGACGACCAGGGGGCAGGTCGCGAGCAGTACTTC.

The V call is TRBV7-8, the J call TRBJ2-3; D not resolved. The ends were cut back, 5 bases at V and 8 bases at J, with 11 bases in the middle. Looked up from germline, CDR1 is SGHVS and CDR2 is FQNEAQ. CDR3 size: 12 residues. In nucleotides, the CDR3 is TGTGCCAGCAGCCCCCGGGCCGGTACGCAGTATTTT. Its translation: CASSPRAGTQYF.

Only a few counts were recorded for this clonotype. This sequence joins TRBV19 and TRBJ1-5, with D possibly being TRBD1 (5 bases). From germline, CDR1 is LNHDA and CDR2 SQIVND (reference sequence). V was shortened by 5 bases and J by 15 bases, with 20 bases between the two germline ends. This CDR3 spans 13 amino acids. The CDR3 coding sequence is TGTGCCAGTAGTTACGGGACGGCTACGAAGGGGCATTTT. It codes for CASSYGTATKGHF. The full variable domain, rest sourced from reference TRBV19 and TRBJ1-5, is DGGITQSPKYLFRKEGQNVTLSCEQNLNHDAMYWYRQDPGQGLRLIYYSQIVNDFQKGDIAEGYSVSREKKESFPLTVTSAQKNPTAFYLCASSYGTATKGHFGDGTRLSIL.

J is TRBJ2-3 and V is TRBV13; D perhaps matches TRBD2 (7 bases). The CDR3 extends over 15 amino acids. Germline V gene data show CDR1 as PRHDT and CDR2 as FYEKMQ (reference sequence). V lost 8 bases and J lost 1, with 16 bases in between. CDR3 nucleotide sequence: TGTGCCAGCGGCCACCGGGGGGCCGGCACAGATACGCAGTATTTT. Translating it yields CASGHRGAGTDTQYF.

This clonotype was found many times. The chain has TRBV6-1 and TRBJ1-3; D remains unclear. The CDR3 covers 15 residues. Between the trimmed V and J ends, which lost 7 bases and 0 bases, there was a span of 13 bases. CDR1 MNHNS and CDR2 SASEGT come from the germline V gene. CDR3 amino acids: CASTGWLISGNTIYF. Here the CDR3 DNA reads TGTGCCAGCACCGGGTGGCTGATCTCTGGAAACACCATATATTTT.

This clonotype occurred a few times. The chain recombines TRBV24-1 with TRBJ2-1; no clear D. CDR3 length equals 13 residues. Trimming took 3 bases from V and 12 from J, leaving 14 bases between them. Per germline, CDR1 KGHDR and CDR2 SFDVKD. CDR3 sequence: CATSDHRAVWQFF. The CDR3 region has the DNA TGTGCCACCAGTGATCATAGGGCGGTTTGGCAGTTCTTC.

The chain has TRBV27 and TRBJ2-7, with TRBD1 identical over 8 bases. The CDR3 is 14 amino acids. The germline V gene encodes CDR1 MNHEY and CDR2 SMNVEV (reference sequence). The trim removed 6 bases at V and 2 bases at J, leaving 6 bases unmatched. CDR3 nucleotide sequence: TGTGCCAGCAGATGGACAGGGTCAACCTACGAGCAGTACTTC. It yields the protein CASRWTGSTYEQYF.

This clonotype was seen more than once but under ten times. CDR3 residues: CASSSSGLGLINEQFF. For the CDR3, the DNA is TGTGCCAGCAGTTCTTCAGGACTAGGGCTCATAAATGAGCAGTTCTTC. This chain joins TRBV7-9 and TRBJ2-1, with TRBD2 matching over 7 bases. CDR1 is SEHNR and CDR2 is FQNEAQ in the germline V gene (reference sequence). Losses at the gene ends were 6 bases for V and 7 bases for J; bases not matched to a gene: 15. This CDR3 contains 16 residues.

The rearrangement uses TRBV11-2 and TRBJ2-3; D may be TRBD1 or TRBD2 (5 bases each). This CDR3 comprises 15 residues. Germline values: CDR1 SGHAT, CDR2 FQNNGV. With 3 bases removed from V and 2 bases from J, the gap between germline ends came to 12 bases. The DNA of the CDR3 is TGTGCCAGCAGCTTTGGGGCGGGCGCCACAGATACGCAGTATTTT. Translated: CASSFGAGATDTQYF.

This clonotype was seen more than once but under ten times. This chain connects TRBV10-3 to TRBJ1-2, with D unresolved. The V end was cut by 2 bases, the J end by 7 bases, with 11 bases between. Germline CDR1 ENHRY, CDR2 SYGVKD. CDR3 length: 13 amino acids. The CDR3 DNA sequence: TGTGCCATCAGTGAGGGGAGAGGGTTTGGCTACACCTTC. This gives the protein CAISEGRGFGYTF.

CDR3 protein: CASSFFGSSSYNEQFF. Here the CDR3 DNA reads TGTGCCAGCAGCTTTTTCGGTTCTAGCTCCTACAATGAGCAGTTCTTC. The rearrangement uses TRBV7-9 and TRBJ2-1, with D hard to call. The CDR3 consists of 16 residues. The V gene lost 3 bases and the J gene lost 0 bases, with 12 bases spanning the gap. Germline V gene data show CDR1 as SEHNR and CDR2 as FQNEAQ (reference sequence).

In nucleotides, the CDR3 is TGTGCCAGCAGTGAAGCCCCTCCTCGGGGGGGTACCTACGAGCAGTACTTC. Protein: CASSEAPPRGGTYEQYF. The rearrangement links TRBV2 to TRBJ2-7, with 8 bases matching TRBD2. The V gene's germline CDR1 is SNHLY and CDR2 FYNNEI. The CDR3 contains 17 residues. The J segment lost 2 bases and the V segment lost 0 bases, leaving 9 bases of the junction unmatched.

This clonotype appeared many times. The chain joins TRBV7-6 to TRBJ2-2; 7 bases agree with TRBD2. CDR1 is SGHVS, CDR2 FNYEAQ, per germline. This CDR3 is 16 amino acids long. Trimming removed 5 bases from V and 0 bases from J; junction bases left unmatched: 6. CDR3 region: CASSVTSVANTGELFF. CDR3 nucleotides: TGTGCCAGCAGCGTTACTAGCGTGGCGAACACCGGGGAGCTGTTTTTT.

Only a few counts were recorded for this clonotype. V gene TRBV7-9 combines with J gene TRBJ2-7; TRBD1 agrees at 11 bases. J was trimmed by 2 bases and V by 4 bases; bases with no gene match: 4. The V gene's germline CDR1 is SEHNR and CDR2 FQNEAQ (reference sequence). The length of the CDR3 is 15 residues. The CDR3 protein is CASSSPGQGAYEQYF. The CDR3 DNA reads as TGTGCCAGCAGCTCTCCGGGACAGGGGGCCTACGAGCAGTACTTC.

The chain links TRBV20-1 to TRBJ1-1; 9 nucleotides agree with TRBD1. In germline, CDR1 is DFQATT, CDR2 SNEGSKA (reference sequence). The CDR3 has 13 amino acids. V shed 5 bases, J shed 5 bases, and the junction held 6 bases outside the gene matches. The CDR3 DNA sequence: TGCAGTGCTGTACAGGGGGCGGAGACTGAAGCTTTCTTT. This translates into CSAVQGAETEAFF.

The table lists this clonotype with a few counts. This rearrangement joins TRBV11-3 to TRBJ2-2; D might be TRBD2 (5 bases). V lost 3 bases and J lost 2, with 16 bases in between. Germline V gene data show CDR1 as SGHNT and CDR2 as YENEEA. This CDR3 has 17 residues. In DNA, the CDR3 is TGTGCCAGCAGCTTTGCGGGCCAGCTCCTCAACACCGGGGAGCTGTTTTTT. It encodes CASSFAGQLLNTGELFF.

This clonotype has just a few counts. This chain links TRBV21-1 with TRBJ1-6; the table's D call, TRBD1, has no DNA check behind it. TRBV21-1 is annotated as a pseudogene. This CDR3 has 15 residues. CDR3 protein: CASSKRDMINSPLHF. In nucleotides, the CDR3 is TGTGCCAGCAGCAAACGGGACATGATTAATTCACCCCTCCACTTT.

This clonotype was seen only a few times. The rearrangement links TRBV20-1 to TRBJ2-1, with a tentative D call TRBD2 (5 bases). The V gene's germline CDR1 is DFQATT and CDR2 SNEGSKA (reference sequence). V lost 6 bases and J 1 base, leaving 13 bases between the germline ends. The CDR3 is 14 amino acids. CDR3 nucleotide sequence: TGCAGTGCCCACCGGAGGTCGTCCTACAATGAGCAGTTCTTC. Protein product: CSAHRRSSYNEQFF.

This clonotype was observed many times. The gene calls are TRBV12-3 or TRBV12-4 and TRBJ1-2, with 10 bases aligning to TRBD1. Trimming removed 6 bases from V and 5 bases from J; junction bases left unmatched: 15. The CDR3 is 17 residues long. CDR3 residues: CASSPPTPGTGVYGYTF. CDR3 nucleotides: TGTGCCAGCAGCCCTCCCACCCCCGGGACAGGGGTTTATGGCTACACCTTC.

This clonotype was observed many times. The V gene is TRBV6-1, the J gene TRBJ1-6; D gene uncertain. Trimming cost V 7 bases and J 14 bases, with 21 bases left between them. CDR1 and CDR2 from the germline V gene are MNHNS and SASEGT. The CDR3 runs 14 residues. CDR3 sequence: CASTQDEGVLTLHF. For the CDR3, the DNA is TGTGCCAGCACCCAGGACGAGGGTGTATTAACCCTCCACTTT.

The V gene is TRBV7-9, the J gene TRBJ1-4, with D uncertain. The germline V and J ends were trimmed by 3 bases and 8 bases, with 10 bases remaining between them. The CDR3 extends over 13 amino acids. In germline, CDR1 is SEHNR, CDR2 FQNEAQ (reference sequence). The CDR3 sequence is CASSFQAQEKLFF. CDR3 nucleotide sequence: TGTGCCAGCAGCTTCCAGGCTCAGGAAAAACTGTTTTTT.

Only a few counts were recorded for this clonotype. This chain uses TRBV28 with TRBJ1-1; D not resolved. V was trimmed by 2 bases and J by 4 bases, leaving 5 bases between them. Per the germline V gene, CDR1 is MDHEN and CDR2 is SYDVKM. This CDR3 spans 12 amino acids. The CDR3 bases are TGTGCCAGCAGTTTAAGGGTCACTGAAGCTTTCTTT. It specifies CASSLRVTEAFF.